A single TCR beta chain is shown here with its context. Its binding antigen is unknown. Qualities for individual bases were not recorded, and no much larger clone is one base off. From its cysteine to its phenylalanine, the CDR3 spans 13 amino acids. Only CDR3 DNA is held: 39 bases, read in frame from base 1. V is clipped by 7 bases and J by 6 bases, and the sequence between their germline boundaries is 16 bases long. In the germline V gene, CDR1 corresponds to LGHNT and CDR2 to FRNRAP. In the prospective study, participants were roughly 18 to 100 years old, resided in about two dozen geographic areas of the United States, and were enrolled through a virtual design. To assign participants to cohorts, the prospective study relied on clinical history that participants themselves reported in a screening survey and a study questionnaire. Each participant in the prospective study had whole blood, serum and a nasopharyngeal or oropharyngeal swab collected by mobile phlebotomists. Prospective study participants could optionally give additional blood draws and questionnaires over an approximately two-month period. Prospective study blood samples were shipped either frozen or at room temperature before DNA extraction.

The immunoSEQ Assay, a bias-controlled multiplex PCR, was used to amplify TCRbeta CDR3 regions from genomic DNA. On the study's bioinformatics: Within the assay, amplification of reference gene primers was used to estimate how many nucleated cells each sample contained. To quantify the absolute abundance of each unique TCRbeta CDR3 rearrangement, sequence reads were collapsed and filtered. For each sample, productive Simpson clonality was calculated as the square root of Simpson's diversity index over productive rearrangements. In its TCRdb copy, this immuneACCESS table keeps in-frame sequences only and misses some clones. Where compared with another copy, unresolved V genes explain less than half of these, and the others have no known cause. The V and J calls and clone size come from that table; D and trimming were worked out from the DNA. In this sample the table shows roughly 360,000 clones, approximately 90% of which occur a single time. The top ten hold about 0.89% of the sample.

This sample is part of a study of blood T cell repertoires in COVID-19 (dated by TCRdb to the early 2020s). Regarding the research as a whole: The collaborator samples originated in the United States, Italy and Spain and spanned the acute and convalescent phases of COVID-19. The prospective study material was composed of cDNA or gDNA derived from T cells, B-cell-depleted T cells, or PBMCs. The dataset comprised deeply sampled blood TCRbeta repertoires from subjects exposed to, actively infected with, or recovered from COVID-19. A freely available public database, intended as a resource for researchers studying the immune response to SARS-CoV-2, is where the repertoires were released. The samples were drawn from the first 160 participants of the ongoing ImmuneRACE study and from 950 to 1,500 subjects provided by 6 global collaborators. The sample metadata nearly always contained a de-identified subject ID, COVID-19 status, age in years and sex. Where HLA class I and class II types were available, the types were taken from metadata supplied by the sample provider, not from assay-based typing. Broader findings and caveats from the paper: The quantity of clinical and demographic metadata differed by source and by participant and was supplied without curation.

The TCR comes from a woman in her thirties with acute COVID-19. The sequencing input was PBMCs or T cells enriched from blood (not recorded which). The chain uses TRBV12-5 and TRBJ2-7, with TRBD1 tentatively as D gene (6 bases match). The CDR3: CASARPGTFEQYF. The sequenced DNA is TGTGCTAGTGCCCGCCCTGGGACATTCGAGCAGTACTTC.